Listed below are T cell receptor beta chains from one sample, sequenced in a study of cytotoxic CD8 clonotypes in ibrutinib-treated CLL. Here immunoSEQ multiplex PCR was the method, and the copy in TCRdb shows in-frame clones only, minus some. Of about 250,000 clones in the sample, 60% to 75% were seen once. This sample comprised PBMCs, obtained after 24 months of ibrutinib treatment. The receptor source for this set is a human donor with chronic lymphocytic leukemia. CDR3s include the opening cysteine and the closing phenylalanine or tryptophan. The D gene is left open where the match is weak. Size values are once, few and many counts, or a class for expanded clones, and some rows have none.

J gene | D gene | V gene | clone size | CDR3 length | CDR3 protein | CDR3 DNA
TRBJ2-5 | . | TRBV7-8 | . | 14 | CASSSTEYQETQYF | TGTGCCAGCAGCTCGACGGAGTACCAAGAGACCCAGTACTTC
TRBJ2-1 | TRBD2 | TRBV4-1 | . | 17 | CASSQEVPTSGFNEQFF | TGCGCCAGCAGCCAAGAAGTTCCCACTAGCGGGTTCAATGAGCAGTTCTTC
TRBJ2-7 | . | TRBV30 | . | 11 | CAWSVQSEQYF | TGTGCCTGGAGTGTACAATCCGAGCAGTACTTC
TRBJ2-1 | TRBD2 | TRBV5-1 | . | 16 | CASSLGLAGGPAEQFF | TGCGCCAGCAGCTTGGGGCTAGCGGGAGGGCCTGCTGAGCAGTTCTTC
TRBJ2-7 | TRBD1 | TRBV19 | . | 15 | CASSSGTGVPYEQYF | TGTGCCAGTAGTTCCGGGACAGGGGTTCCCTACGAGCAGTACTTC
TRBJ2-1 | TRBD1 | TRBV7-9 | . | 15 | CASSLEDGTAFGSVF | TGTGCCAGCAGCTTAGAGGATGGGACAGCGTTTGGAAGCGTCTTC
TRBJ1-5 | . | TRBV6-5 | . | 12 | CASSQGGEPQHF | TGTGCCAGCAGTCAAGGGGGTGAGCCCCAGCATTTT
TRBJ1-2 | TRBD1 | TRBV7-3 | few | 14 | CASSEGQGVDGYTF | TGTGCCAGCAGCGAGGGACAGGGAGTCGATGGCTACACCTTC
TRBJ2-3 | . | TRBV27 | . | 15 | CASSLAPVIPDTQYF | TGTGCCAGCAGTTTAGCCCCCGTCATTCCAGATACGCAGTATTTT
TRBJ2-7 | TRBD2 | TRBV18 | . | 16 | CASSPSGTSGTYEQYF | TGTGCCAGCTCACCATCCGGGACTAGCGGGACCTACGAGCAGTACTTC
TRBJ2-3 | TRBD2 | TRBV10-3 | . | 16 | CAIRETSGALRDTQYF | TGTGCCATCAGGGAGACTAGCGGAGCCCTTCGGGATACGCAGTATTTT
TRBJ2-1 | TRBD1 | TRBV7-2 | . | 14 | CASSADRGNNEQFF | TGTGCCAGCAGCGCGGACAGGGGGAACAATGAGCAGTTCTTC
TRBJ1-2 | TRBD1 | TRBV28 | few | 14 | CASSAGGDETGYTF | TGTGCCAGCAGCGCAGGGGGGGACGAAACTGGCTACACCTTC
TRBJ2-2 | . | TRBV19 | . | 14 | CASSMRAYEGELFF | TGTGCCAGTAGTATGCGGGCCTACGAGGGGGAGCTGTTTTTT
TRBJ2-5 | . | TRBV19 | once | 13 | CASSPQGGQTQYF | TGTGCCAGTAGTCCCCAGGGGGGGCAGACCCAGTACTTC
TRBJ1-1 | . | TRBV27 | . | 14 | CASSFFTGSTEAFF | TGTGCCAGCAGTTTCTTTACAGGGAGCACTGAAGCTTTCTTT
TRBJ2-7 | . | TRBV7-6 | . | 13 | CASSLGPEGEQYF | TGTGCCAGCAGCCTGGGGCCGGAGGGCGAGCAGTACTTC
TRBJ2-1 | TRBD1 | TRBV11-2 | few | 14 | CASSTLTGFREQFF | TGTGCCAGCAGCACCCTGACAGGGTTTAGGGAGCAGTTCTTC
TRBJ2-1 | . | TRBV29-1 | . | 13 | CSVDPPYRNEQFF | TGCAGCGTTGACCCCCCCTACAGAAATGAGCAGTTCTTC
TRBJ2-1 | . | TRBV7-2 | . | 16 | CASSLAVSIRGHEQFF | TGTGCCAGCAGCTTAGCGGTCTCTATAAGGGGTCATGAGCAGTTCTTC
TRBJ1-1 | . | TRBV19 | . | 14 | CASSIGQRGTEAFF | TGTGCCAGTAGTATAGGACAGAGGGGCACTGAAGCTTTCTTT
TRBJ1-4 | . | TRBV7-9 | . | 15 | CAADRSSGIGEKLFF | TGTGCCGCTGATAGGTCCTCGGGGATCGGTGAAAAACTGTTTTTT